Presented here are 23 T cell receptor beta chains from one specimen sequenced in a study of shared clonotypes between healthy human individuals. TCRdb's table, derived via immunoSEQ multiplex PCR, lists solely in-frame clones and lacks some. The sample has hundreds of thousands of clones, about 97% seen once. Material: naive CD4+ T cells sorted from blood. Regarding subset: CD45RA+ positively selected. Receptors were obtained from a woman aged 25 to 45 in good health.

The chain links TRBV5-1 to TRBJ1-5; D ambiguous. Germline CDR1 and CDR2: SGHRS and YFSETQ. V was cut by 4 bases and J by 5 bases, with 10 bases left in between. This CDR3 contains 13 residues. DNA of the CDR3: TGCGCCAGCAGCCCGGGTTTGGATCAGCCCCAGCATTTT. Its protein product is CASSPGLDQPQHF.

V and J are TRBV9 and TRBJ2-1; 11 bases agree with TRBD2. In germline, CDR1 is SGDLS, CDR2 YYNGEE. CDR3 size: 16 residues. With V trimmed by 2 bases and J by 3 bases, 4 bases remained unmatched. The DNA of the CDR3 is TGTGCCAGCAGCGTTAGCGGGAGGGCCCACTACAATGAGCAGTTCTTC. Translating it yields CASSVSGRAHYNEQFF.

This chain links TRBV5-1 with TRBJ1-4; D is ambiguous. Trimming shortened V by 0 bases and J by 7 bases, and 10 bases separated the two germline ends. Germline V CDR1 and CDR2: SGHRS, YFSETQ. The CDR3 extends over 14 amino acids. For the CDR3, the DNA is TGCGCCAGCAGCTTGGGGACTGGGATTGAAAAACTGTTTTTT. It codes for CASSLGTGIEKLFF.

V usage is TRBV2 and J usage is TRBJ1-1; a possible D gene is TRBD1 (6 bases). This CDR3 spans 14 amino acids. V was pared by 2 bases and J by 1 base, with 8 bases between. Germline lookup yields CDR1 SNHLY and CDR2 FYNNEI. The CDR3 DNA is TGTGCCAGCAGTGAACAGGGGACGAACACTGAAGCTTTCTTT. Amino acid sequence: CASSEQGTNTEAFF. Full variable domain (remainder filled in from reference TRBV2 and TRBJ1-1): EPEVTQTPSHQVTQMGQEVILRCVPISNHLYFYWYRQILGQKVEFLVSFYNNEISEKSEIFDDQFSVERPDGSNFTLKIRSTKLEDSAMYFCASSEQGTNTEAFFGQGTRLTVV.

CDR3 DNA: TGCGCCAGCAGCCCAGGGGTTCCCACAGATACGCAGTATTTT. It translates to CASSPGVPTDTQYF. This chain connects TRBV5-1 to TRBJ2-3; the D gene is possibly TRBD1 (6 bases). Trimming shortened V by 4 bases and J by 2 bases, and 11 bases separated the two germline ends. Looked up from germline, CDR1 is SGHRS and CDR2 is YFSETQ. This CDR3 has 14 residues.

There are a few counts of this clone. This rearrangement joins TRBV7-2 to TRBJ1-1; D gene uncertain. Germline V gene lookup returns CDR1 SGHTA and CDR2 FQGNSA. There are 13 residues in the CDR3. Trimming left V 4 bases short and J 6 bases short, with 12 bases between. This chain's CDR3 is CASSSRRRAEAFF. The CDR3 nucleotides read TGTGCCAGCAGCTCCCGTAGAAGGGCTGAAGCTTTCTTT.

This clone has more than one count but fewer than ten. The chain joins TRBV7-3 to TRBJ2-3; D gene uncertain. The V and J ends lost 4 bases and 1 base respectively, with 15 bases between them. CDR3 length equals 16 residues. Germline loops: CDR1 SGHTA, CDR2 FQGTGA. The CDR3 DNA follows: TGTGCCAGCAGCTCTGGACGGCCAGTTGGCACAGATACGCAGTATTTT. Translated, it gives CASSSGRPVGTDTQYF.

The V call is TRBV11-2, the J call TRBJ2-2; 8 nucleotides agree with TRBD1. The V segment lost 2 bases and the J segment 6 bases; nucleotides outside the gene matches: 5. This CDR3 comprises 15 residues. Germline CDR1 and CDR2: SGHAT and FQNNGV. DNA for the CDR3: TGTGCCAGCAGCTTATACAGGGGGGCGCCCGGGGAGCTGTTTTTT. This sequence encodes CASSLYRGAPGELFF. Based on the CDR3 plus reference TRBV11-2 and TRBJ2-2, the full variable domain is EAGVAQSPRYKIIEKRQSVAFWCNPISGHATLYWYQQILGQGPKLLIQFQNNGVVDDSQLPKDRFSAERLKGVDSTLKIQPAKLEDSAVYLCASSLYRGAPGELFFGEGSRLTVL.

The chain has TRBV15 and TRBJ2-3, with a tentative D call TRBD2 (5 bases). Per the germline V gene, CDR1 is LNHNV and CDR2 is YYDKDF (reference sequence). The V end lost 0 bases, the J end lost 0 bases, and 16 bases lay between the germline ends. The CDR3 consists of 18 residues. CDR3 sequence: CATSRDNIAGKSTDTQYF. In DNA, the CDR3 is TGTGCCACCAGCAGAGATAACATCGCGGGTAAAAGCACAGATACGCAGTATTTT.

The chain links TRBV30 to TRBJ2-5, with a weak D call TRBD1 (6 bases). The end of the DNA aligns better with TRBJ2-7, so the J call may be wrong. The germline CDR1 and CDR2 sequences are GTSNPN and SVGIG (reference sequence). The CDR3 is 12 amino acids. As DNA, the CDR3 is TGTGCCGCGGAGCAGGGGCCGGTCGAGCAGTACTTC. Amino acids: CAAEQGPVEQYF.

This clone is a singleton in its sample. The chain's CDR3 is CASSEMVQDTGELFF. As DNA, the CDR3 is TGTGCCAGCAGTGAAATGGTTCAGGACACCGGGGAGCTGTTTTTT. The gene calls are TRBV6-1 and TRBJ2-2; D gene ambiguous. Germline V gene data show CDR1 as MNHNS and CDR2 as SASEGT. Between the trimmed V and J ends, which lost 2 bases and 3 bases, there was a span of 10 bases. CDR3 length: 15 residues.

This clone has only one observation. The chain has TRBV7-9 and TRBJ1-2; D is perhaps TRBD1 (5 bases). V lost 5 bases to trimming and J lost 5 bases, with 18 bases between them. The CDR3 spans 15 residues. Looked up from germline, CDR1 is SEHNR and CDR2 is FQNEAQ (reference sequence). In DNA form, the CDR3 reads TGTGCCAGCAGCCCGCCTTGGACGGGGGAATATGGCTACACCTTC. It codes for CASSPPWTGEYGYTF.

This chain links TRBV6-5 with TRBJ2-1; the match to TRBD1 covers 11 bases. The CDR3 runs 15 residues. Trimming took 4 bases from V and 6 from J; bases not matched to a gene: 5. CDR1 and CDR2 from the germline V gene are MNHEY and SVGAGI. CDR3 in DNA: TGTGCCAGCAGTTCTCCGGGACAGGGGGTCAATGAGCAGTTCTTC. Protein: CASSSPGQGVNEQFF.

The rearrangement uses TRBV5-6 and TRBJ2-3; D may be TRBD2 (6 bases). CDR1 is SGHDT and CDR2 is YYEEEE in the germline V gene. This CDR3 region has 15 residues. V was cut by 3 bases and J by 2 bases, with 13 bases left in between. CDR3 region: CASSYSGGPTDTQYF. For the CDR3, the DNA is TGTGCCAGCAGCTATAGCGGAGGTCCCACAGATACGCAGTATTTT.

The CDR3 is CASSHDRVRNGELFF. As DNA, the CDR3 is TGTGCCAGCAGTCACGACAGGGTTAGGAACGGGGAGCTGTTTTTT. V gene TRBV28 combines with J gene TRBJ2-2; 7 positions agree with TRBD1. The CDR3 runs to 15 residues. The germline CDR1 and CDR2 sequences are MDHEN and SYDVKM. The trim removed 5 bases at V and 7 bases at J, leaving 10 bases unmatched.

This chain connects TRBV11-3 to TRBJ2-1, with D possibly called TRBD1 or TRBD2 (7 bases each). The CDR3 sequence is 14 residues long. Germline V lookup: CDR1 SGHNT, CDR2 YENEEA. The V and J ends lost 5 bases and 8 bases respectively, with 16 bases between them. The CDR3: CASSTGQLADEQFF. As DNA, the CDR3 is TGTGCCAGCAGCACGGGACAGCTAGCGGATGAGCAGTTCTTC.

The rearrangement uses TRBV5-4 and TRBJ1-5; TRBD1 matches at 11 bases. Germline loops: CDR1 SGHNT, CDR2 YYREEE (reference sequence). This CDR3 has 14 amino acids. Trimming took 7 bases from V and 4 from J; bases not matched to a gene: 4. The CDR3 coding sequence is TGTGCCAGCTCCGGGACAGGGGGGAATCAGCCCCAGCATTTT. Residues: CASSGTGGNQPQHF.

The rearrangement joins TRBV4-1 to TRBJ1-2; perhaps TRBD1 as D (6 bases). The V gene's germline CDR1 is MGHRA and CDR2 YSYEKL. V was trimmed by 1 base and J by 3 bases, leaving 12 bases between them. The CDR3 has 15 residues. The CDR3 here is CASSQGLGAHYGYTF. CDR3 nucleotide sequence: TGCGCCAGCAGCCAAGGATTGGGGGCCCACTATGGCTACACCTTC.

CDR3 loop: CASSDRAREQYF. The DNA of the CDR3 is TGTGCCAGCAGTGACAGGGCTCGGGAGCAGTACTTC. The rearrangement links TRBV6-5 to TRBJ2-7; 7 bases map to TRBD1. Trimming took 5 bases from V and 7 from J; bases not matched to a gene: 5. Germline V gene data show CDR1 as MNHEY and CDR2 as SVGAGI. The CDR3 spans 12 residues.

This rearrangement joins TRBV28 to TRBJ2-5; 7 bases are shared with TRBD1. CDR1 and CDR2 (germline): MDHEN, SYDVKM. The CDR3 spans 13 residues. The trim removed 5 bases at V and 6 bases at J, leaving 6 bases unmatched. The CDR3 sequence is CASSKPTGKTQYF. The DNA for the CDR3 is TGTGCCAGCAGTAAACCGACAGGGAAGACCCAGTACTTC.

The chain joins TRBV5-1 to TRBJ2-3, with D perhaps matching TRBD1 or TRBD2 (5 bases each). CDR1 and CDR2 (germline): SGHRS, YFSETQ. Trimming took off 0 bases at V and 4 bases at J, with 12 bases between the two ends. The CDR3 covers 15 residues. The CDR3 loop reads CASSLVGEGADTQYF. CDR3 sequence (DNA): TGCGCCAGCAGCTTGGTGGGGGAAGGAGCAGATACGCAGTATTTT.

Note on this clone: This sample also contains other DNA sequences that code for the same CDR3. V is TRBV2 and J is TRBJ2-7; 7 bases match TRBD1. The CDR3 is 12 residues long. V lost 6 bases and J lost 4; bases outside the gene matches: 3. Germline V lookup: CDR1 SNHLY, CDR2 FYNNEI. The CDR3 nucleotides are TGTGCCAGCAGCGTACAGGGGTACGAGCAGTACTTC. It encodes CASSVQGYEQYF.

The chain couples TRBV19 to TRBJ1-5; tentative D call: TRBD1 (5 bases). The CDR3 totals 14 residues. Trimming pared 3 bases from V and 2 bases from J, leaving 8 bases between. Germline V lookup: CDR1 LNHDA, CDR2 SQIVND (reference sequence). This chain's CDR3 is CASSMRGGNQPQHF. The CDR3 DNA sequence: TGTGCCAGTAGTATGAGGGGTGGCAATCAGCCCCAGCATTTT.